Presented here are 18 T cell receptor beta chains from one specimen sequenced in a study of T cell responses to AZD1222 COVID-19 vaccine. The method was immunoSEQ multiplex PCR; TCRdb's version includes in-frame clones alone and lacks a portion of them. This table holds 95,000 to 150,000 clones, roughly 91% found once. Sequences were derived from peripheral blood, sampled on day 0 of AZD1222 vaccination. The receptors shown here come from an adult in good health.

Only a few counts were recorded for this clone. J is TRBJ2-7 and V is TRBV6-5, with a weak D call TRBD2 (5 bases). Looked up from germline, CDR1 is MNHEY and CDR2 is SVGAGI. Trimming took 5 bases from V and 4 from J, leaving 12 bases between them. The CDR3 is made up of 13 amino acids. The DNA of the CDR3 is TGTGCCAGCAGTATATCTAGCACGTACGAGCAGTACTTC. It translates to CASSISSTYEQYF.

The chain links TRBV6-5 to TRBJ1-5; D not certain. CDR1 MNHEY and CDR2 SVGAGI come from the germline V gene. V dropped 4 bases and J dropped 9 bases, with 13 bases sitting between them. This CDR3 comprises 13 residues. Written as DNA, the CDR3 is TGTGCCAGCAGTTTTTCGGGTCTCTGGCCCCAGCATTTT. Amino acids: CASSFSGLWPQHF.

As DNA, the CDR3 is TGTGCCTGGGCGCCTGAGTTTGAGCAGTTCTTC. Protein: CAWAPEFEQFF. The V gene is TRBV30, the J gene TRBJ2-1, with D unresolved. In germline, CDR1 is GTSNPN, CDR2 SVGIG (reference sequence). V lost 5 bases and J lost 9, with 11 bases in between. The CDR3 covers 11 residues.

The V call is TRBV18, the J call TRBJ1-1, with D possibly being TRBD1 (6 bases). CDR1 and CDR2 (germline): KGHSH, LQKENI. The CDR3 spans 16 residues. V was cut by 3 bases and J by 1 base, with 15 bases left in between. CDR3 residues: CASSPNRVLPNTEAFF. CDR3 bases: TGTGCCAGCTCACCCAACAGGGTCCTACCGAACACTGAAGCTTTCTTT.

V gene TRBV20-1 combines with J gene TRBJ2-7; D possibly corresponds to TRBD2 (6 bases). The length of the CDR3 is 13 residues. Germline V gene lookup returns CDR1 DFQATT and CDR2 SNEGSKA (reference sequence). The V end lost 3 bases, the J end lost 4 bases, and 13 bases lay between the germline ends. CDR3 sequence: CSASETRRYEQYF. CDR3 in DNA: TGCAGTGCTAGTGAGACTAGGAGGTACGAGCAGTACTTC.

This chain connects TRBV6-5 to TRBJ1-2; D is uncertain. Trimming removed 6 bases from V and 4 bases from J, with 15 bases in between. The germline CDR1 and CDR2 sequences are MNHEY and SVGAGI. The length of the CDR3 is 14 residues. The DNA of the CDR3 is TGTGCCAGCAGGGCGGCAGCCCGAGGCTATGGCTACACCTTC. Translation gives CASRAAARGYGYTF.

The sample holds a few counts of this clone. The chain carries TRBV6-5 and TRBJ2-7; tentatively, D is TRBD1 or TRBD2 (5 bases each). The germline V gene has CDR1 MNHEY and CDR2 SVGAGI. The CDR3 has 14 residues. Trimming removed 5 bases at V and 2 bases at J, with 13 bases between. CDR3 coding DNA: TGTGCCAGCAGTCCCCGGGACCCGACCTACGAGCAGTACTTC. Protein product: CASSPRDPTYEQYF.

The chain couples TRBV13 to TRBJ2-7, with a weak D call TRBD2 (6 bases). The CDR3 is 14 residues long. Germline CDR1 reads PRHDT; CDR2 reads FYEKMQ (reference sequence). V lost 5 bases, J lost 2 bases, and 13 bases lay in between. Here the CDR3 DNA reads TGTGCCAGCAGCCCGGGACTTCCACCCTACGAGCAGTACTTC. It codes for CASSPGLPPYEQYF.

Worth noting for this clone: Other DNA sequences in the sample encode the same CDR3. This chain connects TRBV12-3 or TRBV12-4 to TRBJ2-7; 13 nucleotides line up with TRBD2. V trimming: 6 bases; J trimming: 7 bases; junction bases outside the gene matches: 0. This CDR3 comprises 12 residues. The CDR3 is CASRGLAGEQYF. The CDR3, as DNA: TGTGCCAGCAGGGGACTAGCGGGGGAGCAGTACTTC.

This sequence joins TRBV5-1 and TRBJ1-1, with D hard to call. Germline CDR1 and CDR2: SGHRS and YFSETQ. The V gene lost 0 bases and the J gene lost 4 bases, with 13 bases spanning the gap. This CDR3 is 15 amino acids long. For the CDR3, the DNA is TGCGCCAGCAGCTTGGCAGAGCTACGGGTCACTGAAGCTTTCTTT. Its protein product is CASSLAELRVTEAFF.

The chain has TRBV28 and TRBJ1-6; 7 nucleotides agree with TRBD1. Per germline, CDR1 MDHEN and CDR2 SYDVKM. The CDR3 extends over 15 amino acids. The V and J ends lost 5 bases and 7 bases, in that order; junction bases with no gene match: 8. The CDR3 loop is CASSTTGTDNSPLHF. CDR3 in DNA: TGTGCCAGCAGTACTACCGGGACAGACAATTCACCCCTCCACTTT. The whole variable domain, filled in from reference TRBV28 and TRBJ1-6, reads DVKVTQSSRYLVKRTGEKVFLECVQDMDHENMFWYRQDPGLGLRLIYFSYDVKMKEKGDIPEGYSVSREKKERFSLILESASTNQTSMYLCASSTTGTDNSPLHFGNGTRLTVT.

This chain links TRBV7-9 with TRBJ2-3; no clear D gene. The V end lost 1 base, the J end lost 1 base, and 9 bases lay between the germline ends. The CDR3 spans 15 residues. Germline V lookup: CDR1 SEHNR, CDR2 FQNEAQ (reference sequence). CDR3 sequence (DNA): TGTGCCAGCAGCTTAGGGCTAGATGGCACAGATACGCAGTATTTT. This gives the protein CASSLGLDGTDTQYF.

The chain recombines TRBV6-5 with TRBJ1-5; the D gene is possibly TRBD1 (6 bases). Germline V gene sequence: CDR1 MNHEY, CDR2 SVGAGI. This CDR3 contains 15 residues. The V end lost 0 bases, the J end lost 5 bases, and 11 bases lay between the germline ends. In DNA form, the CDR3 reads TGTGCCAGCAGTTACTCAGGGGGACTCGATCAGCCCCAGCATTTT. It codes for CASSYSGGLDQPQHF.

This chain joins TRBV27 and TRBJ2-7; 7 nucleotides line up with TRBD2. The germline gives CDR1 MNHEY, CDR2 SMNVEV (reference sequence). This CDR3 region has 15 residues. The J segment lost 1 base and the V segment lost 8 bases, leaving 11 bases of the junction unmatched. The DNA of the CDR3 is TGTGCCAGCCAACTGGTTGTGGGAGGGTCCTACGAGCAGTACTTC. This codes for CASQLVVGGSYEQYF.

The gene calls are TRBV6-5 and TRBJ1-5; 7 positions match TRBD1. The CDR3 contains 15 residues. The V and J ends lost 6 bases and 2 bases, in that order; junction bases with no gene match: 7. Germline V gives CDR1 MNHEY, CDR2 SVGAGI. CDR3 residues: CASRNRGSGNQPQHF. In DNA, the CDR3 is TGTGCCAGCAGAAACAGGGGTAGTGGCAATCAGCCCCAGCATTTT.

This chain uses TRBV4-2 with TRBJ1-4; no reliable D call. V was pared by 1 base and J by 7 bases, with 7 bases between. The CDR3 extends over 13 amino acids. Looked up from germline, CDR1 is LGHNA and CDR2 is YNFKEQ. The CDR3 loop is CASSQGLSEKLFF. For the CDR3, the DNA is TGTGCCAGCAGCCAAGGGCTAAGTGAAAAACTGTTTTTT.

J is TRBJ2-1 and V is TRBV28; the match to TRBD2 covers 12 bases. There are 16 residues in the CDR3. The V gene end was trimmed by 4 bases and the J gene end by 7 bases; junction bases not matched to a gene: 8. The germline CDR1 and CDR2 sequences are MDHEN and SYDVKM. The CDR3: CASSSTTSGSRNEQFF. Here the CDR3 DNA reads TGTGCCAGCAGTTCCACGACTAGCGGGAGTCGGAATGAGCAGTTCTTC.

J is TRBJ1-4 and V is TRBV5-5; D gene uncertain. The CDR3 is made up of 15 amino acids. Germline CDR1 reads SGHKS; CDR2 reads YYEKEE (reference sequence). V lost 4 bases and J lost 7, with 17 bases in between. CDR3 coding DNA: TGTGCCAGCAGCCTAGAAGTTGGGGTCCCTGAAAAACTGTTTTTT. This sequence encodes CASSLEVGVPEKLFF.